These T cell receptor beta chains were read from a single sample in a study of post-analysis software for immune sequencing data. TCRdb re-called the PCR reads with MiXCR, one entry per CDR3 protein. The sample records roughly 400,000 distinct CDR3 sequences, approximately 38% being singletons. Sequencing input: blood. These receptors originate from a girl aged 2-10 years with multiple sclerosis. Both conserved end residues are part of each CDR3. D genes are given only for firm matches. Size is stated for part of the rows, as once, few or many counts, or as a class when the clone is expanded.

size: few; J: TRBJ1-2; D: TRBD1; V: TRBV5-1; CDR3: CASSADRGWDYGYTF; DNA: TGCGCCAGCAGCGCGGACAGGGGATGGGACTATGGCTACACCTTC
size: -; J: TRBJ2-4; D: -; V: TRBV28; CDR3: CASSFSHLAKNIQYF; DNA: TGTGCCAGCAGCTTTAGCCACTTAGCCAAAAACATTCAGTACTTC
size: -; J: TRBJ2-7; D: TRBD2; V: TRBV5-1; CDR3: CASSRTSGRAYPYNEQYF; DNA: TGCGCCAGCAGTAGGACTAGCGGGAGGGCTTATCCCTACAATGAGCAGTACTTC
size: few; J: TRBJ2-1; D: TRBD2; V: TRBV10-3; CDR3: CAISATSGGYNEQFF; DNA: TGTGCCATCAGTGCGACTAGCGGGGGCTACAATGAGCAGTTCTTC
size: few; J: TRBJ1-2; D: -; V: TRBV7-9; CDR3: CASPLAGTNYGYTF; DNA: TGTGCCAGCCCCCTAGCCGGTACTAACTATGGCTACACCTTC
size: -; J: TRBJ2-1; D: TRBD2; V: TRBV7-2; CDR3: CASSLWTSGNEQFF; DNA: TGTGCCAGCAGCTTGTGGACTAGTGGCAATGAGCAGTTCTTC
size: -; J: TRBJ2-6; D: -; V: TRBV5-1; CDR3: CASSLDGAAGANVLTF; DNA: TGCGCCAGCAGCCTGGACGGGGCTGCTGGGGCCAACGTCCTGACTTTC
size: many; J: TRBJ2-5; D: -; V: TRBV4-1; CDR3: CASSQGSGQGQETQYF; DNA: TGCGCCAGCAGCCAAGGGTCAGGCCAGGGGCAAGAGACCCAGTACTTC
size: -; J: TRBJ2-1; D: -; V: TRBV27; CDR3: CASNFRGPAGNEQFF; DNA: TGTGCCAGCAATTTCCGGGGGCCAGCGGGGAATGAGCAGTTCTTC
size: -; J: TRBJ1-6; D: TRBD1; V: TRBV7-2; CDR3: CASSPRDREPLHF; DNA: TGTGCCAGCAGCCCCAGGGACAGGGAACCCCTCCACTTT
size: -; J: TRBJ1-5; D: TRBD1; V: TRBV19; CDR3: CASSQETGGAQPQHF; DNA: TGTGCCAGTAGTCAAGAAACAGGGGGCGCGCAGCCCCAGCATTTT
size: -; J: TRBJ2-1; D: TRBD1; V: TRBV7-2; CDR3: CASSLTGTGLSEQFF; DNA: TGTGCCAGCAGCTTAACCGGGACAGGGTTAAGTGAGCAGTTCTTC
size: -; J: TRBJ1-2; D: -; V: TRBV27; CDR3: CASSFYPGSPLGYTF; DNA: TGTGCCAGCAGTTTTTATCCGGGGAGTCCTCTTGGCTACACCTTC
size: few; J: TRBJ1-2; D: TRBD1; V: TRBV5-5; CDR3: CASRRTGTAYGYTF; DNA: TGTGCCAGCAGGAGAACCGGGACAGCATATGGCTACACCTTC
size: -; J: TRBJ2-7; D: -; V: TRBV12-3/TRBV12-4; CDR3: CASSFWGSSYEQYF; DNA: TGTGCCAGCAGTTTTTGGGGGAGCTCCTACGAGCAGTACTTC
size: -; J: TRBJ2-5; D: -; V: TRBV18; CDR3: CASSPRPSAQETQYF; DNA: TGTGCCAGCTCACCACGTCCTAGCGCGCAAGAGACCCAGTACTTC
size: few; J: TRBJ2-7; D: -; V: TRBV5-1; CDR3: CASSLEPAFEQYF; DNA: TGCGCCAGCAGCTTGGAGCCGGCGTTTGAGCAGTACTTC
size: -; J: TRBJ2-1; D: -; V: TRBV6-2/TRBV6-3; CDR3: CASRETRLAAYNEQFF; DNA: TGTGCCAGCAGGGAAACGCGGCTAGCAGCCTACAATGAGCAGTTCTTC
size: -; J: TRBJ2-5; D: -; V: TRBV7-8; CDR3: CASSPPNPQGETQYF; DNA: TGTGCCAGCAGCCCCCCGAATCCGCAAGGGGAGACCCAGTACTTC
size: -; J: TRBJ1-5; D: -; V: TRBV3-1; CDR3: CASSQTVLSNQPQHF; DNA: TGTGCCAGCAGCCAAACAGTTCTTAGCAATCAGCCCCAGCATTTT
size: -; J: TRBJ2-1; D: -; V: TRBV4-1; CDR3: CASSRDSEQFF; DNA: TGCGCCAGCAGCCGGGACTCAGAGCAGTTCTTC
size: -; J: TRBJ2-7; D: -; V: TRBV20-1; CDR3: CSAERGVHSYEQYF; DNA: TGCAGTGCTGAGAGAGGGGTTCATTCCTACGAGCAGTACTTC
size: -; J: TRBJ2-5; D: -; V: TRBV12-3/TRBV12-4; CDR3: CASSLGPPQYF; DNA: TGTGCCAGCAGTTTAGGGCCCCCCCAGTACTTC
size: -; J: TRBJ2-3; D: -; V: TRBV11-1; CDR3: CASRGGGGSTDTQYF; DNA: TGTGCCAGCAGAGGAGGCGGCGGGAGCACAGATACGCAGTATTTT
size: -; J: TRBJ2-1; D: -; V: TRBV28; CDR3: CASSPPGLISYNEQFF; DNA: TGTGCCAGCAGTCCCCCAGGCCTGATCTCCTACAATGAGCAGTTCTTC
size: -; J: TRBJ1-6; D: -; V: TRBV5-6; CDR3: CASSLGGNSPLHF; DNA: TGTGCCAGCAGCTTGGGGGGGAATTCACCCCTCCACTTT
size: -; J: TRBJ2-7; D: -; V: TRBV5-1; CDR3: CASSAWTAQPYEQYF; DNA: TGCGCCAGCAGCGCCTGGACAGCTCAACCCTACGAGCAGTACTTC
size: once; J: TRBJ2-7; D: -; V: TRBV2; CDR3: CASRGGAGRTYEQYF; DNA: TGTGCCAGCAGAGGGGGGGCGGGAAGGACCTACGAGCAGTACTTC
size: few; J: TRBJ2-3; D: TRBD2; V: TRBV25-1; CDR3: CASSVGTSGGATDTQYF; DNA: TGTGCCAGCAGTGTAGGGACTAGCGGGGGAGCCACAGATACGCAGTATTTT
size: -; J: TRBJ2-3; D: -; V: TRBV20-1; CDR3: CSAGAGTTTDTQYF; DNA: TGCAGTGCTGGAGCGGGTACAACCACAGATACGCAGTATTTT
size: -; J: TRBJ2-7; D: -; V: TRBV28; CDR3: CASSFPGRNSYEQYF; DNA: TGTGCCAGCAGTTTCCCGGGCAGGAATTCCTACGAGCAGTACTTC
size: -; J: TRBJ2-5; D: -; V: TRBV4-1; CDR3: CASSQSRGQETRYF; DNA: TGCGCCAGCAGCCAAAGCAGGGGCCAAGAGACCCGGTACTTC
size: few; J: TRBJ2-5; D: TRBD2; V: TRBV7-8; CDR3: CASSFGVTSGGTDKAWETQYF; DNA: TGTGCCAGCAGCTTTGGAGTTACTAGCGGGGGGACCGATAAGGCATGGGAGACCCAGTACTTC
size: few; J: TRBJ1-1; D: -; V: TRBV20-1; CDR3: CSAAGYQSNTEAFF; DNA: TGCAGTGCTGCAGGGTACCAATCGAACACTGAAGCTTTCTTT
size: -; J: TRBJ2-7; D: -; V: TRBV5-1; CDR3: CASSIQGPSYEQYF; DNA: TGCGCCAGCAGCATACAGGGTCCGTCCTACGAGCAGTACTTC
size: few; J: TRBJ1-2; D: -; V: TRBV20-1; CDR3: CSAKKQPRRAYGYTF; DNA: TGCAGTGCCAAGAAGCAGCCAAGGAGGGCATATGGCTACACCTTC
size: -; J: TRBJ2-3; D: -; V: TRBV12-3/TRBV12-4; CDR3: CASSRRQASPTDTQYF; DNA: TGTGCCAGCAGTCGACGACAGGCTAGCCCCACAGATACGCAGTATTTT
size: -; J: TRBJ2-3; D: TRBD1; V: TRBV20-1; CDR3: CSASRTGTGSIWGQYF; DNA: TGCAGTGCTTCTAGAACCGGGACAGGGTCTATATGGGGGCAGTATTTT
size: -; J: TRBJ2-7; D: TRBD1; V: TRBV24-1; CDR3: CATSDPRTGDREQYF; DNA: TGTGCCACCAGTGATCCCCGGACAGGGGACCGCGAGCAGTACTTC
size: few; J: TRBJ2-1; D: TRBD1; V: TRBV29-1; CDR3: CSVEPTPAGGRYNEQFF; DNA: TGCAGCGTTGAACCAACCCCGGCAGGGGGCAGATACAATGAGCAGTTCTTC
size: -; J: TRBJ1-5; D: -; V: TRBV4-2; CDR3: CASSQDFGLRGARSNQPQHF; DNA: TGTGCCAGCAGCCAAGATTTCGGACTTCGGGGGGCGCGTAGCAATCAGCCCCAGCATTTT
size: few; J: TRBJ2-1; D: -; V: TRBV11-3; CDR3: CASSLTKTTAALVGNEQFF; DNA: TGTGCCAGCAGCTTGACAAAGACAACGGCAGCCCTCGTGGGAAATGAGCAGTTCTTC
size: -; J: TRBJ2-7; D: -; V: TRBV28; CDR3: CASSLGGRVEQYF; DNA: TGTGCCAGCAGTTTAGGGGGGAGAGTGGAGCAGTACTTC
size: -; J: TRBJ1-4; D: -; V: TRBV11-2; CDR3: CASSLDWGLYEKLFF; DNA: TGTGCCAGCAGCTTAGACTGGGGGCTTTATGAAAAACTGTTTTTT